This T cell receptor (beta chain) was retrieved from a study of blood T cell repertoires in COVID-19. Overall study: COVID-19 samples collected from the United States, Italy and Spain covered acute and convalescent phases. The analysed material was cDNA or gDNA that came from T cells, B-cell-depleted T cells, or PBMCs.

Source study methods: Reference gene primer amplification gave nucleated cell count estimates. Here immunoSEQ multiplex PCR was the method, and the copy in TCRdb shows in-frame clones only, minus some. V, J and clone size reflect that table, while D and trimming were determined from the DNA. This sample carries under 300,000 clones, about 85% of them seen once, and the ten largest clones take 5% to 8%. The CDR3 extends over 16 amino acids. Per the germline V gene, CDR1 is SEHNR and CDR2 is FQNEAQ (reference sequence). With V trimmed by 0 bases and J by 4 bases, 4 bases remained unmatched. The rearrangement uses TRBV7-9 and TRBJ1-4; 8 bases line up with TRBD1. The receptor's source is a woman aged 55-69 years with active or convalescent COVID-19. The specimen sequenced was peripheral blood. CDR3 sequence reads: CASSLAGTGVNEKLFF. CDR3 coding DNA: TGTGCCAGCAGCTTAGCCGGGACAGGAGTTAATGAAAAACTGTTTTTT.